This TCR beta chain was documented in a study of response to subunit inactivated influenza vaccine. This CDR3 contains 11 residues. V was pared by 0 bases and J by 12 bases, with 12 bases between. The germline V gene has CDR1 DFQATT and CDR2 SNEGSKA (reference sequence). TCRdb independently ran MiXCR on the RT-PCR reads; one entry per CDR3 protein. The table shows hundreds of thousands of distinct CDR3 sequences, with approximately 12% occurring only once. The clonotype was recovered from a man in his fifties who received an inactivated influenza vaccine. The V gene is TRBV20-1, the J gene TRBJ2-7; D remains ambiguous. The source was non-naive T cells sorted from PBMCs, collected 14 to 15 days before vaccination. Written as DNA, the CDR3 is TGCAGTGCTAGAGATTCGACGGTACGGTACTTC. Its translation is CSARDSTVRYF.